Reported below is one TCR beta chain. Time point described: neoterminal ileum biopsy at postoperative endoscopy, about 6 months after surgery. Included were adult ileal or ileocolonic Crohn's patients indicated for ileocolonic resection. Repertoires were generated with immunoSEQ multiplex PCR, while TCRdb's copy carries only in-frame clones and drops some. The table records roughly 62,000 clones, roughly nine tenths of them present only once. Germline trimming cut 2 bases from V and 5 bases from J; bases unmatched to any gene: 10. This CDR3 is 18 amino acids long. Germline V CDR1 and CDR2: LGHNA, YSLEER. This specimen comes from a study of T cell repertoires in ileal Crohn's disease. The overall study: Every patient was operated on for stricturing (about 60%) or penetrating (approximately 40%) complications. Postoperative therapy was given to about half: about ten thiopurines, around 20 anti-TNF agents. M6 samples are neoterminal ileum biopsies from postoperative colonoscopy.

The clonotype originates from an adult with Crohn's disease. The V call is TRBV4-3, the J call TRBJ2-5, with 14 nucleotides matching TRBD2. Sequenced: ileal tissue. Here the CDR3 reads CASSQLGTSGSGRETQYF. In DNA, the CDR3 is TGCGCCAGCAGCCAACTGGGGACTAGCGGGAGTGGGCGGGAGACCCAGTACTTC.